This T cell receptor (beta chain) was sequenced for a study of blood T cell repertoires in COVID-19. Study overall: Specimens from acute and convalescent COVID-19 originated in the United States, Italy and Spain. From T cells, B-cell-depleted T cells, or PBMCs came the material, which was cDNA or gDNA.

Original analysis: Researchers report that nucleated cell counts were estimated from reference gene primer amplification. Assay: immunoSEQ multiplex PCR; the TCRdb copy retains only in-frame clones and omits some. The V and J calls and clone size were taken over from that table, and D and trimming were inferred from the DNA. The table shows some 100,000 clones, with roughly 80% occurring only once. V was trimmed by 3 bases and J by 4 bases, leaving 25 bases between them. The germline V gene encodes CDR1 GTSNPN and CDR2 SVGIG (reference sequence). This CDR3 has 18 residues. This clonotype was sampled from a human donor in a cohort sampled during active COVID-19. Sequenced sample: peripheral blood. The J gene is TRBJ1-3, the V gene TRBV30, with D tentatively TRBD1 (6 bases). The CDR3 region has the DNA TGTGCCTGGAGCGCACGCAGGGGTGAGGTTGGATCCGGAAACACCATATATTTT. Translated: CAWSARRGEVGSGNTIYF.